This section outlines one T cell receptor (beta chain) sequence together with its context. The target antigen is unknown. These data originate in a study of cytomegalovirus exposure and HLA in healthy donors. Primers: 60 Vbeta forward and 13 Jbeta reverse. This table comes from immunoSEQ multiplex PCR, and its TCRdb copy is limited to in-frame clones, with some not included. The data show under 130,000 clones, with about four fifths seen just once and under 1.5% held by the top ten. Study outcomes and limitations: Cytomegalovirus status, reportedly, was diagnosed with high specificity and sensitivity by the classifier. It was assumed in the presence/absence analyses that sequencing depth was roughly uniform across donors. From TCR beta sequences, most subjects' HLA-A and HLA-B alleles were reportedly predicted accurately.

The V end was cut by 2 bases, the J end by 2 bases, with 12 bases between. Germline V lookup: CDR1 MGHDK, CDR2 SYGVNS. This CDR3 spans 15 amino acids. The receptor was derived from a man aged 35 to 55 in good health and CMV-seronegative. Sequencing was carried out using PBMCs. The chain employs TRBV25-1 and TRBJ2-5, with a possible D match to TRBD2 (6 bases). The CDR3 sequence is CASSELQGGQETQYF. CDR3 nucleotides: TGTGCCAGCAGTGAACTCCAGGGAGGTCAAGAGACCCAGTACTTC.